These 19 T cell receptor beta chains share one sample of origin, sequenced in a study of blood T cell repertoires in COVID-19. Repertoires were generated with immunoSEQ multiplex PCR, while TCRdb's copy carries only in-frame clones and drops some. The repertoire consists of roughly 320,000 clones, with 86% occurring once and the leading ten covering approximately 4.1%. The sequenced sample consisted of PBMCs or T cells enriched from blood (not recorded which). Source of these receptors: a man aged 30-40 years who had recovered from COVID-19.

The rearrangement joins TRBV9 to TRBJ2-7; TRBD2 aligns across 12 bases. The V gene end was trimmed by 3 bases and the J gene end by 7 bases; junction bases not matched to a gene: 5. Germline V lookup: CDR1 SGDLS, CDR2 YYNGEE. The CDR3 loop spans 14 amino acids. CDR3 bases: TGTGCCAGCAGCGGACTAGCGGGAGTAGGAGAGCAGTACTTC. It yields the protein CASSGLAGVGEQYF.

This clone was recorded a few times. The chain couples TRBV4-1 to TRBJ2-2; the match to TRBD2 covers 9 bases. Looked up from germline, CDR1 is MGHRA and CDR2 is YSYEKL. V was clipped by 0 bases and J by 1 base; unmatched bases: 3. The CDR3 is 17 amino acids. This CDR3 is CASSQEAGGWNTGELFF. The CDR3 DNA reads TGCGCCAGCAGCCAAGAGGCGGGAGGGTGGAACACCGGGGAGCTGTTTTTT.

V and J are TRBV30 and TRBJ1-1; possible D gene TRBD1, 5 bases. The V gene lost 4 bases and the J gene lost 4 bases, with 13 bases spanning the gap. The germline V gene encodes CDR1 GTSNPN and CDR2 SVGIG (reference sequence). The length of the CDR3 is 13 residues. The CDR3 DNA reads as TGTGCCTGGATCGATGCAGGGCCCACTGAAGCTTTCTTT. Residues: CAWIDAGPTEAFF.

The chain employs TRBV5-1 and TRBJ2-3, with 11 bases that match TRBD2. The J segment lost 2 bases and the V segment lost 3 bases, leaving 14 bases of the junction unmatched. Germline CDR1 SGHRS, CDR2 YFSETQ. The CDR3 runs to 19 residues. CDR3: CASSSPPGLAEVITDTQYF. In DNA form, the CDR3 reads TGCGCCAGCAGCTCACCACCGGGACTAGCGGAAGTAATCACAGATACGCAGTATTTT.

J is TRBJ1-1 and V is TRBV28; D is perhaps TRBD1 (6 bases). The CDR3 spans 15 residues. V was trimmed by 3 bases and J by 4 bases, leaving 15 bases between them. The V gene's germline CDR1 is MDHEN and CDR2 SYDVKM. The CDR3 is CASSFQGTRATEAFF. The CDR3 bases are TGTGCCAGCAGTTTCCAGGGGACCCGGGCCACTGAAGCTTTCTTT. Full variable domain (missing parts from reference TRBV28 and TRBJ1-1): DVKVTQSSRYLVKRTGEKVFLECVQDMDHENMFWYRQDPGLGLRLIYFSYDVKMKEKGDIPEGYSVSREKKERFSLILESASTNQTSMYLCASSFQGTRATEAFFGQGTRLTVV.

With respect to this clone: Other DNA sequences in this specimen translate into the identical CDR3. The chain recombines TRBV4-1 with TRBJ2-3; unclear D gene. The V end lost 4 bases, the J end lost 3 bases, and 5 bases lay between the germline ends. The germline gives CDR1 MGHRA, CDR2 YSYEKL. This CDR3 is 12 amino acids long. The CDR3 sequence is CASSPGTDTQYF. The CDR3 DNA follows: TGCGCCAGCAGCCCCGGTACAGATACGCAGTATTTT.

J is TRBJ2-1 and V is TRBV7-9; 15 nucleotides agree with TRBD2. J lost 11 bases, V lost 1 base, and 3 bases had no gene match. The germline gives CDR1 SEHNR, CDR2 FQNEAQ (reference sequence). This CDR3 contains 15 residues. This CDR3 is CASSLGGLAGGQQFF. The CDR3 nucleotides are TGTGCCAGCAGCTTAGGGGGACTAGCGGGAGGACAGCAGTTCTTC.

V gene TRBV9 combines with J gene TRBJ2-3; 7 bases map to TRBD2. The germline CDR1 and CDR2 sequences are SGDLS and YYNGEE. V shed 0 bases and J 0 bases; nucleotides not matched to a gene: 4. The CDR3 runs 16 residues. In DNA form, the CDR3 reads TGTGCCAGCAGCGTAGGGGGTAGCGGGAGCACAGATACGCAGTATTTT. Translation: CASSVGGSGSTDTQYF. The complete variable domain, with remaining parts taken from reference TRBV9 and TRBJ2-3, reads DSGVTQTPKHLITATGQRVTLRCSPRSGDLSVYWYQQSLDQGLQFLIQYYNGEERAKGNILERFSAQQFPDLHSELNLSSLELGDSALYFCASSVGGSGSTDTQYFGPGTRLTVL.

On this clone itself: The sample carries other DNA sequences with the same CDR3. This chain connects TRBV28 to TRBJ2-2; 7 bases are a match to TRBD1. J lost 6 bases, V lost 5 bases, and 3 bases had no gene match. Germline V gene data show CDR1 as MDHEN and CDR2 as SYDVKM. The CDR3 runs to 13 residues. The CDR3 DNA follows: TGTGCCAGCAGTCTCGGGACAGCCGGGGAGCTGTTTTTT. This encodes CASSLGTAGELFF.

The V call is TRBV7-8, the J call TRBJ1-4; 10 bases are shared with TRBD1. The V gene end was trimmed by 4 bases and the J gene end by 6 bases; junction bases not matched to a gene: 5. The CDR3 has 15 amino acids. The germline gives CDR1 SGHVS, CDR2 FQNEAQ. The CDR3 region has the DNA TGTGCCAGCAGCTACCGGGACAGGGGTGATGAAAAACTGTTTTTT. Amino acids: CASSYRDRGDEKLFF.

The rearrangement uses TRBV5-1 and TRBJ1-2, with D perhaps matching TRBD1 (6 bases). The germline V and J ends were trimmed by 0 bases and 5 bases, with 11 bases remaining between them. The CDR3 length is 14 residues. The germline V gene has CDR1 SGHRS and CDR2 YFSETQ. CDR3 coding DNA: TGCGCCAGCAGCTTGGCCAACAGGGTATATGGCTACACCTTC. This encodes CASSLANRVYGYTF.

The J gene is TRBJ1-1, the V gene TRBV24-1; D uncertain. Germline V gene sequence: CDR1 KGHDR, CDR2 SFDVKD. The CDR3 runs 14 residues. Trimming shortened V by 9 bases and J by 3 bases, and 16 bases separated the two germline ends. This chain's CDR3 is CATDHGERDTEAFF. CDR3 in DNA: TGTGCCACCGACCACGGGGAGCGGGACACTGAAGCTTTCTTT.

This clone was recorded once. The rearrangement links TRBV5-5 to TRBJ2-1; D remains unclear. The V end was cut by 0 bases, the J end by 0 bases, with 16 bases between. The CDR3 has 18 amino acids. CDR1 and CDR2 (germline): SGHKS, YYEKEE (reference sequence). CDR3 nucleotides: TGTGCCAGCAGCTTGGCCGGTTTGGCAGGCTCCTCCTACAATGAGCAGTTCTTC. Protein sequence: CASSLAGLAGSSYNEQFF.

The CDR3 is CATSRGRDRSLWWGNEQFF. CDR3 DNA sequence: TGTGCCACCAGCAGAGGCCGGGACAGGTCTCTCTGGTGGGGCAATGAGCAGTTCTTC. V gene TRBV15 combines with J gene TRBJ2-1; TRBD1 aligns across 8 bases. V trimming: 1 base; J trimming: 6 bases; junction bases outside the gene matches: 17. Germline values: CDR1 LNHNV, CDR2 YYDKDF (reference sequence). This CDR3 comprises 19 residues.

The V call is TRBV4-1, the J call TRBJ2-1; possible D gene TRBD1, 6 bases. Trimming took off 3 bases at V and 4 bases at J, with 16 bases between the two ends. CDR3 length: 16 residues. The germline V gene has CDR1 MGHRA and CDR2 YSYEKL. CDR3 in amino acids: CASSHIQGRGYNEQFF. DNA for the CDR3: TGCGCCAGCAGCCATATACAGGGACGAGGTTACAATGAGCAGTTCTTC.

The rearrangement links TRBV3-1 (or the pseudogene TRBV3-2) to TRBJ2-7, with 15 bases that match TRBD2. The trim removed 6 bases at V and 2 bases at J, leaving 5 bases unmatched. The germline V gene has CDR1 LGHDT and CDR2 YNNKEL (reference sequence). There are 16 residues in the CDR3. The CDR3 coding sequence is TGTGCCAGCAGTCGGACTAGCGGGAGGGGACCCTACGAGCAGTACTTC. Protein: CASSRTSGRGPYEQYF.

The chain employs TRBV2 and TRBJ2-5; D not certain. Deletions cut 8 bases from V and 5 bases from J, with 9 bases between. CDR1 and CDR2 from the germline V gene are SNHLY and FYNNEI. This CDR3 region has 11 residues. Here the CDR3 DNA reads TGTGCCAGCTCCCCCGGGGAGACCCAGTACTTC. Translating it yields CASSPGETQYF.

The rearrangement links TRBV5-1 to TRBJ2-3, with TRBD2 identical over 10 bases. This CDR3 is built from 16 residues. Germline CDR1 is SGHRS and CDR2 is YFSETQ. Germline trimming cut 9 bases from V and 2 bases from J; bases unmatched to any gene: 12. The DNA for the CDR3 is TGCGCCACCGCGAGGGCTAGCGGGAGTACCACAGATACGCAGTATTTT. Its protein product is CATARASGSTTDTQYF. The variable domain in full, completed from reference TRBV5-1 and TRBJ2-3, reads KAGVTQTPRYLIKTRGQQVTLSCSPISGHRSVSWYQQTPGQGLQFLFEYFSETQRNKGNFPGRFSGRQFSNSRSEMNVSTLELGDSALYLCATARASGSTTDTQYFGPGTRLTVL.

This clone was observed once. The J gene is TRBJ1-2, the V gene TRBV9; 8 nucleotides align to TRBD1. There are 14 residues in the CDR3. Trimming cost V 0 bases and J 4 bases; bases outside gene matches: 2. CDR1 is SGDLS, CDR2 YYNGEE, per germline. CDR3 region: CASSVGGQVYGYTF. The DNA for the CDR3 is TGTGCCAGCAGCGTAGGGGGACAGGTCTATGGCTACACCTTC.